This TCR beta chain was captured by sequencing in a study of shared clonotypes between healthy human individuals. At the level of the study: CD4 naive cells filled three plates per donor, CD4 memory three, CD8 naive two and CD8 memory one.

As concerns this clone: The antigen remains undetermined.

Study findings and constraints: Generation probabilities were higher for clonotypes shared across all four sorted-subset donors than for unshared ones.

Deep-level running was used for the assay. Replicate sorted-subset PCRs were loaded with around 210 ng DNA, tens of thousands of T cell genomes. Using immunoSEQ multiplex PCR, the repertoire was profiled, and TCRdb retains in-frame clones only, with some absent. The sample gives around 1 million clones, about 80% of which show up once; about 1.5% is in the top ten. The V end lost 5 bases, the J end lost 6 bases, and 17 bases lay between the germline ends. Germline CDR1 is MDHEN and CDR2 is SYDVKM. The CDR3 extends over 15 amino acids. This clonotype was sampled from a man between 18 and 29 years old in good health. The V and J genes are TRBV28 and TRBJ1-5; possibly TRBD1 for D (5 bases). Input material: memory CD4+ T cells sorted from blood. The subset denotes: CD45RA-negative fraction. The CDR3 sequence: CASSTRTAGVQPQHF. CDR3 DNA: TGTGCCAGCAGTACCCGGACGGCGGGGGTTCAGCCCCAGCATTTT.